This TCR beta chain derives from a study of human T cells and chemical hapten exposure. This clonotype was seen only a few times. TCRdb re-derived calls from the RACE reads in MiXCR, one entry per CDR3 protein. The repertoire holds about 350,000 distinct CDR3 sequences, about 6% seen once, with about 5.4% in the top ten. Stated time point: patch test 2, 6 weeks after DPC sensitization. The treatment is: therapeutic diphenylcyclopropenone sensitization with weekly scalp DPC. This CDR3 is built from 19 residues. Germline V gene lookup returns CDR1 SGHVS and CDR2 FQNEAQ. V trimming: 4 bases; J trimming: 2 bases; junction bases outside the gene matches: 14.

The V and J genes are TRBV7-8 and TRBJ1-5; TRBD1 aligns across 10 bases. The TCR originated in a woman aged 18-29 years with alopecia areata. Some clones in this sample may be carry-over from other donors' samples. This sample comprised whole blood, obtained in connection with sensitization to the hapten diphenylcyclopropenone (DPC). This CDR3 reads CASSSPGTGENWGNQPQHF. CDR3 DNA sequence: TGTGCCAGCAGCTCTCCCGGGACAGGGGAGAACTGGGGCAATCAGCCCCAGCATTTT. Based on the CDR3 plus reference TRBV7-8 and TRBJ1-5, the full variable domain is GAGVSQSPRYKVAKRGQDVALRCDPISGHVSLFWYQQALGQGPEFLTYFQNEAQLDKSGLPSDRFFAERPEGSVSTLKIQRTQQEDSAVYLCASSSPGTGENWGNQPQHFGDGTRLSIL.